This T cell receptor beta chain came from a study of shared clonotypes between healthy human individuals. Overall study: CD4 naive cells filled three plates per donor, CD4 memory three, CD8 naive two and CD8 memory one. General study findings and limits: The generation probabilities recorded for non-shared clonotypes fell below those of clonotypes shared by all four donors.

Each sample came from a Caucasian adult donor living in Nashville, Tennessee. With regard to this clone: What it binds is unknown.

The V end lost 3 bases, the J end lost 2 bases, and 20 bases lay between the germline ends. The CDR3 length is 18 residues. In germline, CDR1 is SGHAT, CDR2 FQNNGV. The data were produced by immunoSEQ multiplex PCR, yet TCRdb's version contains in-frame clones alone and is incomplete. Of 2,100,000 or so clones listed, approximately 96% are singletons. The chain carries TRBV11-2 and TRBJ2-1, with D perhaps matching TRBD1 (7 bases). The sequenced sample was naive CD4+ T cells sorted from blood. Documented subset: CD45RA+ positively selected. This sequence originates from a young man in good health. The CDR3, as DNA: TGTGCCAGCAGCTTCACAGGGGAGGCGGCATGGACCTACAATGAGCAGTTCTTC. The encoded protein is CASSFTGEAAWTYNEQFF.